The 3 T cell receptor beta chains presented below share a single source sample, sequenced in a study of blood T cells in healthy people across ages. Using a J-beta primer mix together with a sample-barcoded 5' primer, a second PCR was run for about 7 to 12 cycles. TCRdb reprocessed the 5' RACE reads with MiXCR, giving one entry per CDR3 protein. The sample includes fewer than 1,200,000 distinct CDR3 sequences, about 23% of them seen just once. This sample also appeared in a second study, on T cells of mothers and their children.

The specimen was blood. Every receptor here comes from a girl aged 2-15 years in good health.

The rearrangement links TRBV7-6 to TRBJ2-1, with no clear D. The germline CDR1 and CDR2 sequences are SGHVS and FNYEAQ. Trimming took off 5 bases at V and 4 bases at J, with 15 bases between the two ends. This CDR3 comprises 15 residues. The CDR3 nucleotides read TGTGCCAGCAGCCCCCGTTTGGGCCCGTACAATGAGCAGTTCTTC. It specifies CASSPRLGPYNEQFF.

The chain couples TRBV7-3 to TRBJ2-5, with 8 bases fitting TRBD1. Judging by the DNA end, TRBJ2-1 fits better; the J call may be wrong. There are 16 residues in the CDR3. The germline CDR1 and CDR2 sequences are SGHTA and FQGTGA. CDR3 nucleotide sequence: TGTGCCAGCAGCTTTTCAGGGGGACAGGTCTACAATGAGCAGTTCTTC. Translating it yields CASSFSGGQVYNEQFF.

This clonotype was counted only a few times. CDR3 protein: CASRLRTGSNYGYTF. CDR3 nucleotides: TGTGCCAGCCGACTGAGGACGGGTTCTAACTATGGCTACACCTTC. The J gene is TRBJ1-2, the V gene TRBV12-3 or TRBV12-4; no definite D call. V was clipped by 8 bases and J by 0 bases, with 16 bases between them. This CDR3 region has 15 residues.